The sample holds one count of the clone carrying this TCR beta chain. Germline CDR1 and CDR2: SGHAT and FQNNGV. V was trimmed by 2 bases and J by 1 base, leaving 9 bases between them. This CDR3 contains 15 residues. This record comes from a study of blood T cell repertoires in COVID-19. Sequencing used immunoSEQ multiplex PCR; TCRdb keeps in-frame clones, though not all of them. The repertoire consists of approximately 120,000 clones, with 65% to 90% occurring once and the leading ten covering roughly a quarter. This TCR was recovered from an elderly woman with acute or convalescent COVID-19. Sequencing was performed on peripheral blood. The chain combines TRBV11-2 with TRBJ2-4; weak D call: TRBD2 (5 bases). The CDR3 reads CASSLMGSAKNIQYF. In DNA form, the CDR3 reads TGTGCCAGCAGCTTAATGGGGAGTGCCAAAAACATTCAGTACTTC.